This entry lists 29 T cell receptor beta chains sequenced from one sample in a study of control samples from healthy donors and cancer patients. Repertoires were generated with immunoSEQ multiplex PCR, while TCRdb's copy carries only in-frame clones and drops some. The sample shows 90,000 to 150,000 clones, 88% of them seen only once. Sequencing was performed on blood. Receptors originate from a man between 40 and 49 years old in good health.

This sequence joins TRBV2 and TRBJ2-2, with 7 bases identical to TRBD1. With V trimmed by 7 bases and J by 2 bases, 7 bases remained unmatched. Per germline, CDR1 SNHLY and CDR2 FYNNEI. This CDR3 has 15 residues. The CDR3 here is CASKVGTVNTGELFF. For the CDR3, the DNA is TGTGCCAGCAAGGTCGGGACAGTTAACACCGGGGAGCTGTTTTTT.

J is TRBJ1-1 and V is TRBV19, with 9 bases fitting TRBD1. With 3 bases clipped from V and 10 bases from J, the junction kept 3 bases outside the gene matches. The CDR3 covers 12 residues. The germline V gene has CDR1 LNHDA and CDR2 SQIVND (reference sequence). CDR3 nucleotide sequence: TGTGCCAGTAGTATCTTGGGACAGGGAGCTTTCTTT. The encoded protein is CASSILGQGAFF. The complete variable domain, with remaining parts taken from reference TRBV19 and TRBJ1-1, reads DGGITQSPKYLFRKEGQNVTLSCEQNLNHDAMYWYRQDPGQGLRLIYYSQIVNDFQKGDIAEGYSVSREKKESFPLTVTSAQKNPTAFYLCASSILGQGAFFGQGTRLTVV.

The gene calls are TRBV25-1 and TRBJ1-1, with 8 positions matching TRBD1. The CDR3 sequence is 15 residues long. The germline gives CDR1 MGHDK, CDR2 SYGVNS. Losses at the gene ends were 5 bases for V and 3 bases for J; bases not matched to a gene: 8. CDR3 bases: TGTGCCAGCAGTACCGGACAGGGACGTTACACTGAAGCTTTCTTT. It translates to CASSTGQGRYTEAFF.

The chain carries TRBV6-5 and TRBJ1-2; 9 nucleotides agree with TRBD1. CDR1 is MNHEY and CDR2 is SVGAGI in the germline V gene. The CDR3 length is 13 residues. The J segment lost 6 bases and the V segment lost 6 bases, leaving 5 bases of the junction unmatched. CDR3 residues: CASRDTGGDGYTF. CDR3 DNA sequence: TGTGCCAGCAGAGACACAGGGGGCGATGGCTACACCTTC.

The V and J genes are TRBV24-1 and TRBJ2-7, with no clear D. CDR1 and CDR2 from the germline V gene are KGHDR and SFDVKD. The CDR3 spans 12 residues. V lost 3 bases to trimming and J lost 4 bases, with 6 bases between them. The CDR3, as DNA: TGTGCCACCAGTGATATTGGGTACGAGCAGTACTTC. Amino acid sequence: CATSDIGYEQYF.

This chain connects TRBV25-1 to TRBJ2-6, with D possibly matching TRBD1 (6 bases). CDR3 length: 16 amino acids. Trimming shortened V by 3 bases and J by 1 base, and 10 bases separated the two germline ends. Germline assignment: CDR1 MGHDK and CDR2 SYGVNS. The CDR3 region is CASSDFGTSGANVLTF. CDR3 bases: TGTGCCAGCAGTGATTTTGGGACATCTGGGGCCAACGTCCTGACTTTC.

This sequence joins TRBV5-1 and TRBJ2-7, with no clear D. V shed 0 bases and J shed 6 bases, with 13 bases lying between them. This CDR3 region has 14 residues. Per germline, CDR1 SGHRS and CDR2 YFSETQ. CDR3 coding DNA: TGCGCCAGCAGCTTGGTAGGGTTGGTCCTCGAGCAGTACTTC. It codes for CASSLVGLVLEQYF.

The chain carries TRBV5-5 and TRBJ1-6, with D perhaps TRBD1 (5 bases). This CDR3 is built from 13 residues. Trimming shortened V by 2 bases and J by 14 bases, and 14 bases separated the two germline ends. CDR1 is SGHKS, CDR2 YYEKEE, per germline (reference sequence). Here the CDR3 DNA reads TGTGCCAGCAGCTTAGGAGGAGGGGAAGCCCTCCACTTT. Translated: CASSLGGGEALHF.

V and J are TRBV15 and TRBJ1-2; D remains unclear. The CDR3 consists of 15 residues. V shed 5 bases and J shed 6 bases, with 19 bases lying between them. Per germline, CDR1 LNHNV and CDR2 YYDKDF (reference sequence). The CDR3 region has the DNA TGTGCCACCAGCCGTTCGACCACACTAACGGATGGCTACACCTTC. Translated: CATSRSTTLTDGYTF.

The V call is TRBV5-1, the J call TRBJ2-1; 9 bases agree with TRBD2. Per the germline V gene, CDR1 is SGHRS and CDR2 is YFSETQ. This CDR3 has 18 amino acids. V trimming: 0 bases; J trimming: 8 bases; junction bases outside the gene matches: 15. The CDR3 region has the DNA TGCGCCAGCAGCTTGGTGGCGAGTTCTCGCGGGGGGGAGTATGAGCAGTTCTTC. It encodes CASSLVASSRGGEYEQFF.

The J gene is TRBJ2-1, the V gene TRBV7-2; TRBD2 matches at 11 bases. CDR3 length: 14 residues. J gave up 10 bases and V 1 base, and 3 bases lay outside the gene matches. Germline CDR1 SGHTA, CDR2 FQGNSA. CDR3 sequence reads: CASSLVSGGAEQFF. CDR3 coding DNA: TGTGCCAGCAGCTTAGTTAGCGGGGGGGCGGAGCAGTTCTTC.

The genes are TRBV10-1 and TRBJ2-2; D might be TRBD1 or TRBD2, each matching 8 bases. V was cut by 6 bases and J by 2 bases, with 28 bases left in between. The CDR3 length is 20 residues. From germline, CDR1 is WNHNN and CDR2 SYGVQD (reference sequence). Written as DNA, the CDR3 is TGCGCCAGCAGCGGGGGGGAGAGAACCGGGACAGGATTTAACACCGGGGAGCTGTTTTTT. Protein product: CASSGGERTGTGFNTGELFF.

The chain combines TRBV15 with TRBJ1-1; TRBD1 aligns across 9 bases. This CDR3 contains 16 residues. Germline V CDR1 and CDR2: LNHNV, YYDKDF (reference sequence). Unmatched junction bases numbered 5, after V lost 3 bases and J lost 0 bases. CDR3 amino acids: CATSRRQGGMNTEAFF. In DNA, the CDR3 is TGTGCCACCAGCAGGCGACAGGGGGGAATGAACACTGAAGCTTTCTTT.

This clone was seen only a few times. This sequence joins TRBV10-1 and TRBJ2-7; D is perhaps TRBD1 or TRBD2 (5 bases each). Trimming cost V 4 bases and J 0 bases, with 7 bases left between them. CDR3 length: 13 amino acids. Germline V lookup: CDR1 WNHNN, CDR2 SYGVQD (reference sequence). DNA of the CDR3: TGCGCCAGCAGTGGTGGGGGCTCCTACGAGCAGTACTTC. This encodes CASSGGGSYEQYF.

The chain joins TRBV30 to TRBJ2-1; no firm D call. CDR3 length: 14 residues. Trimming took 0 bases from V and 2 from J, leaving 8 bases between them. The germline CDR1 and CDR2 sequences are GTSNPN and SVGIG (reference sequence). CDR3 nucleotide sequence: TGTGCCTGGAGTGTAGGGCTTCCCTACAATGAGCAGTTCTTC. Its translation: CAWSVGLPYNEQFF.

In nucleotides, the CDR3 is TGTGCCAGCAGCCAGGACTCCAGGGCCGGGGAGCTGTTTTTT. It yields the protein CASSQDSRAGELFF. The chain couples TRBV4-2 to TRBJ2-2; D is perhaps TRBD1 or TRBD2 (5 bases each). There are 14 residues in the CDR3. Looked up from germline, CDR1 is LGHNA and CDR2 is YNFKEQ. Trimming took off 3 bases at V and 6 bases at J, with 11 bases between the two ends.

This chain links TRBV5-4 with TRBJ1-2, with D possibly TRBD1 on 5 matching bases. CDR3 size: 14 residues. Germline CDR1 SGHNT, CDR2 YYREEE (reference sequence). V dropped 4 bases and J dropped 6 bases, with 16 bases sitting between them. For the CDR3, the DNA is TGTGCCAGCAGCCCGGAGACAGACTTACATGGCTACACCTTC. This translates into CASSPETDLHGYTF.

The chain uses TRBV5-8 and TRBJ1-3; perhaps TRBD1 as D (5 bases). CDR1 and CDR2 from the germline V gene are SGHTS and YDEGEE. Trimming shortened V by 1 base and J by 8 bases, and 13 bases separated the two germline ends. The CDR3 runs 14 residues. CDR3 amino acids: CASSLSGRAHTIYF. The CDR3 DNA sequence: TGTGCCAGCAGCTTGTCCGGCAGGGCGCACACCATATATTTT.

CDR3 amino acids: CASSQDRGLAEAFF. CDR3 nucleotide sequence: TGCGCCAGCAGCCAAGACAGGGGGCTGGCTGAAGCTTTCTTT. The V gene is TRBV10-2, the J gene TRBJ1-1, with 10 bases matching TRBD1. This CDR3 region has 14 residues. Germline trimming cut 6 bases from V and 6 bases from J; bases unmatched to any gene: 7. Looked up from germline, CDR1 is WSHSY and CDR2 is SAAADI.

The chain joins TRBV27 to TRBJ2-3; D gene ambiguous. The CDR3 length is 13 residues. Trimming stripped 5 bases from V and 5 bases from J, with 11 bases between. Looked up from germline, CDR1 is MNHEY and CDR2 is SMNVEV (reference sequence). The CDR3 DNA is TGTGCCAGCAGTCTAAAGTCATTAGATACGCAGTATTTT. As protein: CASSLKSLDTQYF.

CDR3 in DNA: TGTGCCAGCAGCCGGGGGACAGGGGTTCCCTACGAGCAGTACTTC. This encodes CASSRGTGVPYEQYF. The rearrangement links TRBV3-1 (or the pseudogene TRBV3-2) to TRBJ2-7; 10 nucleotides match TRBD1. Unmatched junction bases numbered 5, after V lost 4 bases and J lost 2 bases. Germline V lookup: CDR1 LGHDT, CDR2 YNNKEL (reference sequence). CDR3 size: 15 residues.

V gene TRBV4-3 combines with J gene TRBJ1-2; no firm D call. The CDR3 length is 14 residues. Trimming pared 1 base from V and 4 bases from J, leaving 10 bases between. Per germline, CDR1 LGHNA and CDR2 YSLEER. The CDR3 loop is CASSQVSRTYGYTF. CDR3 nucleotide sequence: TGCGCCAGCAGCCAAGTGTCCAGAACCTATGGCTACACCTTC.

The chain combines TRBV24-1 with TRBJ1-2, with D maybe TRBD1 (6 bases). The CDR3 contains 16 residues. The V gene lost 4 bases and the J gene lost 2 bases, with 16 bases spanning the gap. The germline V gene encodes CDR1 KGHDR and CDR2 SFDVKD. The CDR3 DNA sequence: TGTGCCACCAGTGACGAGAAAACAGGGTCCAACTATGGCTACACCTTC. This encodes CATSDEKTGSNYGYTF.

The chain couples TRBV5-6 to TRBJ2-5; 13 positions match TRBD2. J was trimmed by 4 bases and V by 1 base; bases with no gene match: 4. The CDR3 consists of 16 residues. Germline CDR1 reads SGHDT; CDR2 reads YYEEEE. CDR3 amino acids: CASSLTSGGVRETQYF. CDR3 nucleotides: TGTGCCAGCAGCTTGACTAGCGGGGGGGTACGAGAGACCCAGTACTTC.

The chain is built from TRBV25-1 and TRBJ2-4; the D is unclear. Trimming cost V 10 bases and J 5 bases, with 15 bases left between them. Looked up from germline, CDR1 is MGHDK and CDR2 is SYGVNS. This CDR3 has 13 amino acids. This CDR3 is CATSHAPQNIQYF. The CDR3 DNA reads TGTGCCACCTCACACGCCCCCCAAAACATTCAGTACTTC. Based on the CDR3 plus reference TRBV25-1 and TRBJ2-4, the full variable domain is EADIYQTPRYLVIGTGKKITLECSQTMGHDKMYWYQQDPGMELHLIHYSYGVNSTEKGDLSSESTVSRIRTEHFPLTLESARPSHTSQYLCATSHAPQNIQYFGAGTRLSVL.

V is TRBV5-1 and J is TRBJ2-3; TRBD2 might be the D (6 bases). This CDR3 comprises 11 residues. Trimming pared 4 bases from V and 11 bases from J, leaving 11 bases between. Germline V lookup: CDR1 SGHRS, CDR2 YFSETQ. As DNA, the CDR3 is TGCGCCAGCAGCGTCGGGCGGGGGCAGTATTTT. Its protein is CASSVGRGQYF. Combining the CDR3 with reference TRBV5-1 and TRBJ2-3 gives the whole variable domain KAGVTQTPRYLIKTRGQQVTLSCSPISGHRSVSWYQQTPGQGLQFLFEYFSETQRNKGNFPGRFSGRQFSNSRSEMNVSTLELGDSALYLCASSVGRGQYFGPGTRLTVL.

This clone was observed a single time. The chain joins TRBV13 to TRBJ2-7; 9 bases align to TRBD1. The V gene's germline CDR1 is PRHDT and CDR2 FYEKMQ (reference sequence). With V trimmed by 2 bases and J by 4 bases, 3 bases remained unmatched. There are 14 residues in the CDR3. CDR3 bases: TGTGCCAGCAGCTTAAGGGGACAGGGATACGAGCAGTACTTC. This gives the protein CASSLRGQGYEQYF.

This clone was detected only once. The CDR3 DNA reads TGTGCCAGCAGGCAAAACAGGGTTGGAAACACCATATATTTT. The encoded protein is CASRQNRVGNTIYF. This chain connects TRBV25-1 to TRBJ1-3; possible D gene TRBD1, 6 bases. The V end lost 6 bases, the J end lost 3 bases, and 12 bases lay between the germline ends. CDR1 is MGHDK, CDR2 SYGVNS, per germline. This CDR3 comprises 14 residues.

The chain uses TRBV3-1 (or the pseudogene TRBV3-2) and TRBJ1-1; 7 positions agree with TRBD1. The CDR3 contains 15 residues. The ends lost 4 bases at V and 1 base at J; junction bases unmatched: 6. Germline V gene sequence: CDR1 LGHDT, CDR2 YNNKEL (reference sequence). The CDR3 DNA sequence: TGTGCCAGCAGCCCCCCCAGGGGGAGGAACACTGAAGCTTTCTTT. It is translated as CASSPPRGRNTEAFF.